This T cell receptor (beta chain) was identified during a study of control samples from healthy donors and cancer patients. The CDR3 loop spans 17 amino acids. V lost 5 bases to trimming and J lost 10 bases; unmatched junction nucleotides: 15. Germline V gives CDR1 SGDLS, CDR2 YYNGEE. The repertoire was sequenced with immunoSEQ multiplex PCR; TCRdb's copy has only in-frame clones and lacks some. Among more than 95,000 clones listed, 85% to 90% were seen once. Only one count was recorded for this clone. This sequence joins TRBV9 and TRBJ1-6; TRBD1 agrees at 10 bases. The sequence came from a man aged 55 to 70 with lung cancer. The sample was PBMCs. The CDR3 reads CASSPQVGQGWGSPLHF. CDR3 in DNA: TGTGCCAGCAGTCCTCAGGTGGGACAGGGGTGGGGATCACCCCTCCACTTT.